This entry describes one T cell receptor beta chain. This sample was taken from a study of blood T cell repertoires in COVID-19. Background on the study: Whether acute or convalescent, the COVID-19 samples came from the United States, Italy and Spain. PBMCs, B-cell-depleted T cells, or T cells provided the cDNA or gDNA that made up the material.

CDR1 and CDR2 (germline): SGHDT, YYEEEE. This CDR3 region has 16 residues. V was pared by 4 bases and J by 3 bases, with 17 bases between. In the source study's methods: Estimates of nucleated cell counts were drawn from the amplification of reference gene primers. Here immunoSEQ multiplex PCR was the method, and the copy in TCRdb shows in-frame clones only, minus some. The V and J calls and the clone size are those of that table, but D and trimming were determined from the DNA. The data contain fewer than 200,000 clones, about nine tenths of them singletons. The sequencing sample was made of peripheral blood. V is TRBV5-6 and J is TRBJ2-1, with a tentative D call TRBD2 (6 bases). This TCR came from a man aged 55 to 70 with acute or convalescent COVID-19. CDR3 in amino acids: CASSPLSQGGYNEQFF. CDR3 bases: TGTGCCAGCAGCCCACTATCCCAGGGAGGCTACAATGAGCAGTTCTTC.